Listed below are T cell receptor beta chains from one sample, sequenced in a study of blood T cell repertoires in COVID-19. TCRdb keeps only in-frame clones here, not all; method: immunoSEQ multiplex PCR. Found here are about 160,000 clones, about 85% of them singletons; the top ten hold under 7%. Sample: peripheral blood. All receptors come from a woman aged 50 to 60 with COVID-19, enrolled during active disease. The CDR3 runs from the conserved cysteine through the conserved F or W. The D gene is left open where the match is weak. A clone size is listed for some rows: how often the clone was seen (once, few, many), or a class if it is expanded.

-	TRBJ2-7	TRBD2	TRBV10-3	TGTGCCATGGGGGAGGGCAGCTACGAGCAGTACTTC	CAMGEGSYEQYF
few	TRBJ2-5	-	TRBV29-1	TGCAGCGTAAGCCGGGAGCAAGAGACCCAGTACTTC	CSVSREQETQYF
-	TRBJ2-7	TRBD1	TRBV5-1	TGCGCCAGCAGCTACTGGACAGGGCACTTTGAGGAGCAGTACTTC	CASSYWTGHFEEQYF
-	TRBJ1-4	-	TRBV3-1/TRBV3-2	TGTGCCAGCAGCCCTCCCCCGGGGAATGAAAAACTGTTTTTT	CASSPPPGNEKLFF
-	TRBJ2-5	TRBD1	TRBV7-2	TGTGCCAGCAGCTTAGCGTTAGGGGGCCGTGAGACCCAGTACTTC	CASSLALGGRETQYF
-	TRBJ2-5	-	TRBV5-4	TGTGCCAGCAGCCGAGGGGACTTACAAGAGACCCAGTACTTC	CASSRGDLQETQYF
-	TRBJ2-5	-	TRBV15	TGTGCCACCAGCAGAGATTTTACATCGCAAGAGACCCAGTACTTC	CATSRDFTSQETQYF
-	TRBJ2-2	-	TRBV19	TGTGCCAGTATCAGCCAGGGACAAAACACCGGGGAGCTGTTTTTT	CASISQGQNTGELFF
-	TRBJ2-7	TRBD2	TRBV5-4	TGTGCCAGCACCAGACTAGCGGGGGATGAGGAGCAGTACTTC	CASTRLAGDEEQYF
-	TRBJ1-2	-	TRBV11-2	TGTGCCAGCAGCCCTGTGGGGCGGAGCCTCTATGGCTACACCTTC	CASSPVGRSLYGYTF
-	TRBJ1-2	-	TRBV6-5	TGTGCCAGCAGTTACGGACGGAGGGAAGGCTACACCTTC	CASSYGRREGYTF
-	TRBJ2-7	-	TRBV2	TGTGCCAGCAGCCTGAGGTTAGAGCAGTACTTC	CASSLRLEQYF
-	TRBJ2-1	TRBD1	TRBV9	TGTGCCAGCAGCATGGAAGGGACAGGGACTCTATTTGAGCAGTTCTTC	CASSMEGTGTLFEQFF
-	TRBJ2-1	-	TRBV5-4	TGTGCCACCACACCCACAGGACCCAAATTCTCCTACAATGAGCAGTTCTTC	CATTPTGPKFSYNEQFF
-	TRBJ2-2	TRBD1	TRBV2	TGTGCCAGCAGATTCCCGTTGACAGGGGAAAACACCGGGGAGCTGTTTTTT	CASRFPLTGENTGELFF
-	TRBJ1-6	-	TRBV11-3	TGTGCCAGCAGCTTAGGGCAGAATAATTCACCCCTCCACTTT	CASSLGQNNSPLHF
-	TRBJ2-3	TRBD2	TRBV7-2	TGTGCCAGCAGACCTAGCGGGGGGGCTCAAGATACGCAGTATTTT	CASRPSGGAQDTQYF
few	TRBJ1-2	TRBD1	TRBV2	TGTGCCAGCACCCAGGGACAGGGAATCTATGGCTACACCTTC	CASTQGQGIYGYTF
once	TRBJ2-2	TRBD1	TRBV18	TGTGCCAGCTCAGACGGGACAGGGGGCGCCGACACCGGGGAGCTGTTTTTT	CASSDGTGGADTGELFF
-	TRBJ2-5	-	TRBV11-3	TGTGCCAGCAGTTTTAGAGGCGAGACCCAGTACTTC	CASSFRGETQYF
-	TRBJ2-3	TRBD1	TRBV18	TGTGCCAGCTCCCGACAGGGGGGCACAGATACGCAGTATTTT	CASSRQGGTDTQYF
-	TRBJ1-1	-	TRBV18	TGTGCCAGCTCCCGGGACACGGGCTTCATGAACACTGAAGCTTTCTTT	CASSRDTGFMNTEAFF
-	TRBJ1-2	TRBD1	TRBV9	TGTGCCAGCAGCGTTTCCCCCGACGGAACCAGGGGGAGATATGGCTACACCTTC	CASSVSPDGTRGRYGYTF
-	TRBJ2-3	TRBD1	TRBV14	TGTGCCAGCAGACAGGGGGCTGGAGATACGCAGTATTTT	CASRQGAGDTQYF
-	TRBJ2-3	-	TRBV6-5	TGTGCCAGCAGTCATAGCACAGATACGCAGTATTTT	CASSHSTDTQYF
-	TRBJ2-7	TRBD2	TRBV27	TGTGCCAGCAGTCCACAGACTTCCGGACTAGCGGGGGGGCCCACCTACGAGCAGTACTTC	CASSPQTSGLAGGPTYEQYF